The subject of this entry is one T cell receptor beta chain. The data belong to a study of beta chain features in type 1 diabetes. Expressed TCRB transcripts were sequenced, since all the RNA that had been isolated was reverse transcribed. The study sequenced naive, central memory and regulatory T cell samples to an average of about 4 million reads. Libraries were prepared by immunoSEQ multiplex PCR; TCRdb keeps only in-frame clonotypes and omits some of them. Of about 450,000 clones listed, 10% to 12% are singletons. The receptor's source is a woman between 18 and 29 years old in good health. Sequencing was performed on naive CD4+ T cells from blood.

CDR3 amino acids: CASSHAGSNQPQHF. CDR3 DNA: TGTGCCAGCAGCCACGCTGGGAGCAATCAGCCCCAGCATTTT. This chain joins TRBV11-2 and TRBJ1-5; D unclear. The CDR3 has 14 residues. CDR1 is SGHAT and CDR2 is FQNNGV in the germline V gene. V was clipped by 5 bases and J by 1 base, with 9 bases between them.